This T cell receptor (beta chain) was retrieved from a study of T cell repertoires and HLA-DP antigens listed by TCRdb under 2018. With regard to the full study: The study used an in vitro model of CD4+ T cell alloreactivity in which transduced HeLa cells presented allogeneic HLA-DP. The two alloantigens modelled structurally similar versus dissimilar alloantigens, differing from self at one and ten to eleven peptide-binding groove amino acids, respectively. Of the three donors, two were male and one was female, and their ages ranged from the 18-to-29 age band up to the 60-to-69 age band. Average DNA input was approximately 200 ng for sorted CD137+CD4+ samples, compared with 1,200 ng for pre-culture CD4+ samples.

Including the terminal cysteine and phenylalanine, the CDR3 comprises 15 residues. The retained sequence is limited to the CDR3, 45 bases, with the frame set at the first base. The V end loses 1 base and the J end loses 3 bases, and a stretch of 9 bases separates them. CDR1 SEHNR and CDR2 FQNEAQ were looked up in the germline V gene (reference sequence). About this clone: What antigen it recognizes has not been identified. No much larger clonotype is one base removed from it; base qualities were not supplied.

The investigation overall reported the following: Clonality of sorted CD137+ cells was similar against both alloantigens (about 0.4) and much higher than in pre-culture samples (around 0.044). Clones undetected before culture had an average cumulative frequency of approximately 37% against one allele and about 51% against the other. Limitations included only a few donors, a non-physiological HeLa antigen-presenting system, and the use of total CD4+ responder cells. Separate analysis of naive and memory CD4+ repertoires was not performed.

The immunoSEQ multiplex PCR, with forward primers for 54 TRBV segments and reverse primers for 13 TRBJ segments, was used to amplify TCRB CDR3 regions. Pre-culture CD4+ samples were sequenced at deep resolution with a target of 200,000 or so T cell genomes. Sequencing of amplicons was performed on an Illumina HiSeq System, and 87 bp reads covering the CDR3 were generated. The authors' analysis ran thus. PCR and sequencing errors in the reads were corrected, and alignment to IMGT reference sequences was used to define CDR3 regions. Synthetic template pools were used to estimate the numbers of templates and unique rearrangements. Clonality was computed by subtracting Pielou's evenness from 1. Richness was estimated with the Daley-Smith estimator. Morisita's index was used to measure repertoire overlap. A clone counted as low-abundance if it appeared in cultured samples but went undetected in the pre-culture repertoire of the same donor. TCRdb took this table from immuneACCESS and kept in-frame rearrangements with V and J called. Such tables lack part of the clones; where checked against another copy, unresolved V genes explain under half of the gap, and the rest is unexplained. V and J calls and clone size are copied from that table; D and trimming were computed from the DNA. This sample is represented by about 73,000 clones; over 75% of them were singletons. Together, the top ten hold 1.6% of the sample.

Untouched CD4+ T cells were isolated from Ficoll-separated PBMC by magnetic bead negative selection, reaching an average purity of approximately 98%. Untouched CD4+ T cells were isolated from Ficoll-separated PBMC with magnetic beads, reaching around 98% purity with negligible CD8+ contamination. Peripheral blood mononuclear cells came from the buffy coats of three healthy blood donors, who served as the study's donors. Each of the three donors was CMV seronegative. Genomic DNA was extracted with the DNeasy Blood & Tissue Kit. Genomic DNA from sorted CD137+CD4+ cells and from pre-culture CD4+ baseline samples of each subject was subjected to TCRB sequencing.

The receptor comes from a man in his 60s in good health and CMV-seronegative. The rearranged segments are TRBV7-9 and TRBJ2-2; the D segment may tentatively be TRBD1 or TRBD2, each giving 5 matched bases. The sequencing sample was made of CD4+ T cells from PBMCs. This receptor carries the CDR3 CASSLGGADTGELFF. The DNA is TGTGCCAGCAGCTTAGGAGGGGCGGACACCGGGGAGCTGTTTTTT.